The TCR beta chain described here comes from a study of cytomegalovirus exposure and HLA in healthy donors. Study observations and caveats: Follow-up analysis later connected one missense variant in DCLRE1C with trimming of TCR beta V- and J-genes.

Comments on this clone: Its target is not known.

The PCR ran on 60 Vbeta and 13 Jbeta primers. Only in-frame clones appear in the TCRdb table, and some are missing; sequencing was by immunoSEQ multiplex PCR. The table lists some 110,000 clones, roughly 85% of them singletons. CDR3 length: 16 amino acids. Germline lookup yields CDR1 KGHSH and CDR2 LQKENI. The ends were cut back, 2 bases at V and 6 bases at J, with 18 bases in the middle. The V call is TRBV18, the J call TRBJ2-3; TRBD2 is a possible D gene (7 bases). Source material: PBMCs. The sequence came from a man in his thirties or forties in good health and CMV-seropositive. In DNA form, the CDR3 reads TGTGCCAGCTCACCAAATCTGGCGGGGGCTGGGGATACGCAGTATTTT. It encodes CASSPNLAGAGDTQYF. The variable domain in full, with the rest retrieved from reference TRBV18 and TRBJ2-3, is NAGVMQNPRHLVRRRGQEARLRCSPMKGHSHVYWYRQLPEEGLKFMVYLQKENIIDESGMPKERFSAEFPKEGPSILRIQQVVRGDSAAYFCASSPNLAGAGDTQYFGPGTRLTVL.